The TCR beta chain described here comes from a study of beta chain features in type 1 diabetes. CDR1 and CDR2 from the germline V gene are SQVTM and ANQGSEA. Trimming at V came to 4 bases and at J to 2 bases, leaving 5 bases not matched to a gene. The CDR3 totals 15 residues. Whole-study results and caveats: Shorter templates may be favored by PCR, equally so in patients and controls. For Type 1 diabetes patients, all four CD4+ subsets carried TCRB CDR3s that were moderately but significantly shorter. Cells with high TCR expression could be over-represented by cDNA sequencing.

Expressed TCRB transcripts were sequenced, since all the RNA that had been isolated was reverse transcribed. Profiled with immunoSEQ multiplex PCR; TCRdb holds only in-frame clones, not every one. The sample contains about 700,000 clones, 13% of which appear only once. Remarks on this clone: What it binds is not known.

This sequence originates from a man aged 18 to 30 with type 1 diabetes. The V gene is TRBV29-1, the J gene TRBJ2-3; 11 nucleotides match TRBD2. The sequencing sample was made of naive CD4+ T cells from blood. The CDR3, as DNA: TGCAGCGTTGGGGTAGCGGGGGGGAACACAGATACGCAGTATTTT. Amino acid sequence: CSVGVAGGNTDTQYF.